This T cell receptor (beta chain) was sequenced during a study of cytomegalovirus exposure and HLA in healthy donors. A multiplex PCR was run with 60 Vbeta primers and 13 Jbeta primers. The repertoire was sequenced with immunoSEQ multiplex PCR; TCRdb's copy has only in-frame clones and lacks some. The table records about 140,000 clones, around 79% of them present only once. This clone was seen only a few times. Its antigen is still unknown. Study outcomes and limitations: In a later analysis, V- and J-gene trimming of beta chains associated with a DCLRE1C missense variant, replicated independently.

J lost 9 bases, V lost 1 base, and 9 bases had no gene match. The CDR3 loop spans 15 amino acids. CDR1 and CDR2 from the germline V gene are PRHDT and FYEKMQ (reference sequence). This TCR was sampled from a female donor in good health and CMV-seronegative. The sample comprised PBMCs. V usage is TRBV13 and J usage is TRBJ2-1; 7 nucleotides align to TRBD2. CDR3 sequence (DNA): TGTGCCAGCAGCTTAGCGTCGCGGGAGTACGGTGAGCAGTTCTTC. It specifies CASSLASREYGEQFF.